A selection of T cell receptor beta chains follows, all from one sample in a study of shared clonotypes between healthy human individuals. Some clones are missing from TCRdb's copy, which holds only in-frame ones; the method was immunoSEQ multiplex PCR. The table records 2.5 million or so clones, over 85% of them present only once. Material for sequencing was naive CD4+ T cells sorted from blood. The receptors stem from a young man in good health. CDR3s include the opening cysteine and the closing phenylalanine or tryptophan. A D gene is named only where the DNA matches it firmly. Size values are once, few and many counts, or a class for expanded clones, and some rows have none.

v_gene	j_gene	d_gene	abundance	CDR3aa
TRBV19	TRBJ2-7	NA	NA	CASSIGGSSYEQYF
TRBV7-2	TRBJ2-5	TRBD1	NA	CASSFDRGTQETQYF
TRBV6-1	TRBJ1-1	NA	NA	CASSEEPGQAFF
TRBV27	TRBJ2-5	NA	NA	CASSRYLVDQETQYF
TRBV5-1	TRBJ2-2	TRBD1	once	CASSPMGQGAGELFF
TRBV5-1	TRBJ2-5	NA	NA	CASSFVGSQETQYF
TRBV5-1	TRBJ1-1	TRBD1	NA	CASRGQVEAFF
TRBV10-3	TRBJ2-1	TRBD2	NA	CAISESGLAHEQFF
TRBV9	TRBJ2-1	NA	NA	CASSPREMVYNEQFF
TRBV5-4	TRBJ1-3	NA	NA	CASSLGTTVSGNTIYF
TRBV5-1	TRBJ2-3	TRBD2	once	CASSLAFLTSGGATLDTQYF
TRBV18	TRBJ1-2	NA	NA	CASSPSGGSYGYTF
TRBV6-5	TRBJ2-7	NA	once	CASSRGRSYEQYF
TRBV18	TRBJ2-3	NA	NA	CASSPGSGVDTQYF
TRBV6-1	TRBJ2-7	TRBD1	NA	CASSEGQGAGEQYF
TRBV19	TRBJ1-6	NA	NA	CASSIQGYSPLHF
TRBV5-5	TRBJ2-7	TRBD1	NA	CASSTLYRDRNPYEQYF
TRBV2	TRBJ2-1	NA	NA	CASRERAGGYNEQFF
TRBV28	TRBJ1-3	NA	NA	CASSLSGNTIYF
TRBV2	TRBJ2-5	NA	NA	CASSEMGRGNEETQYF
TRBV9	TRBJ2-2	NA	NA	CASSAGQTNTGELFF
TRBV7-9	TRBJ2-5	NA	NA	CASSSPKSETQYF
TRBV5-6	TRBJ1-6	TRBD1	NA	CASSTGTGGASPLHF
TRBV6-6	TRBJ2-5	TRBD2	NA	CASSYLVAGISETQYF
TRBV4-1	TRBJ2-1	NA	NA	CASSQVGANEQFF
TRBV5-1	TRBJ2-7	NA	NA	CASSLPDVSITHEQYF
TRBV6-5	TRBJ1-6	NA	NA	CASTRRGDHNSPLHF
TRBV2	TRBJ2-1	TRBD2	NA	CASTSSGGKNEQFF
TRBV11-3	TRBJ2-6	NA	NA	CASSAGAGANVLTF
TRBV6-1	TRBJ2-7	NA	NA	CASSASGALYEQYF
TRBV5-1	TRBJ1-2	NA	few	CASSPLDRGYTF
TRBV7-3	TRBJ2-7	NA	NA	CASNPRLRPSSYEQYF
TRBV7-2	TRBJ2-3	TRBD2	NA	CASSPRGRGGSGTQYF
TRBV15	TRBJ1-4	NA	NA	CATSRDPGEKLFF
TRBV10-2	TRBJ2-4	NA	NA	CASSELQAAKNIQYF
TRBV28	TRBJ1-1	NA	NA	CASSLRGARTEAFF
TRBV10-3	TRBJ1-1	NA	NA	CAISESYYSVYTEAFF
TRBV14	TRBJ2-7	TRBD2	NA	CASSQDGGGAFYEQYF
TRBV6-1	TRBJ2-7	TRBD1	NA	CASSGAGGPYEQYF
TRBV7-3	TRBJ2-1	TRBD2	NA	CASSLLAGGPNEQFF
TRBV6-5	TRBJ2-7	TRBD2	NA	CASSNGASGYEQYF
TRBV11-3	TRBJ2-3	TRBD2	once	CASSLLSGGAVDTQYF
TRBV11-2	TRBJ2-6	NA	once	CASSLVPGVSSGANVLTF
TRBV4-1	TRBJ2-7	NA	NA	CASSQARIGSYEQYF
TRBV25-1	TRBJ1-1	TRBD1	NA	CASRTGKATEAFF
TRBV6-6	TRBJ1-5	NA	NA	CASTRQAWSNQPQHF
TRBV6-1	TRBJ1-5	NA	NA	CASSEKWGGGGNQPQHF
TRBV4-1	TRBJ2-1	NA	NA	CASSQGEGVYNEQFF
TRBV14	TRBJ2-1	NA	NA	CASSLGVNEQFF
TRBV9	TRBJ1-6	NA	NA	CASSPWEGGSNSPLHF